The T cell receptor delta chain under discussion was sequenced for a study of gamma-delta T cells after stem cell transplantation. TCRdb repeated clone calling on the RT-PCR reads with CATT. The top ten hold about half of the sample, which has more than 1,200 delta-chain clones, 2% to 3% seen once. This clone has more than one count but fewer than ten. The protein TCRdb lists belongs to a much larger clone and differs from this DNA's translation at residue 8, which points to a read error; the protein shown is made from the DNA. The germline CDR1 and CDR2 sequences are GEAIGNYY and EKD. Trimming took 3 bases from V and 2 from J; bases not matched to a gene: 13. CDR3 length: 17 residues.

The chain couples TRDV2 to TRDJ1; 8 positions agree with TRDD3. The clonotype originates from a human donor. It is not recorded whose cells these are; they may come from a transplant donor. The specimen was gamma-delta T cells. The CDR3 loop is CACDALGVMGDTDKLIF. DNA for the CDR3: TGTGCCTGTGACGCTCTAGGAGTCATGGGGGATACCGATAAACTCATCTTT.